What follows are 18 T cell receptor beta chains derived from one specimen sequenced in a study of control samples from healthy donors and cancer patients. Sequencing was performed with immunoSEQ multiplex PCR; in TCRdb, only in-frame clones are kept and a portion is missing. The sample includes 100,000 or so clones, about 88% of them seen just once. The sequenced material came from blood. These receptors came from a woman aged 45-59 years in good health.

CDR3 protein: CASTYNRVGYTF. The DNA for the CDR3 is TGTGCCAGCACCTATAACAGGGTTGGCTACACCTTC. The V and J genes are TRBV12-3 or TRBV12-4 and TRBJ1-2, with D possibly TRBD1 on 6 matching bases. Trimming removed 7 bases at V and 7 bases at J, with 13 bases between. The CDR3 runs 12 residues.

The chain has TRBV19 and TRBJ2-2, with D uncertain. CDR3 length: 15 amino acids. CDR1 and CDR2 (germline): LNHDA, SQIVND (reference sequence). V lost 3 bases to trimming and J lost 1 base, with 9 bases between them. CDR3: CASSIEHLNTGELFF. In DNA, the CDR3 is TGTGCCAGTAGTATCGAACACCTGAACACCGGGGAGCTGTTTTTT.

The chain has TRBV21-1 and TRBJ2-7; the table's D call of TRBD2 was not tested on the DNA. TRBV21-1 is reported as a pseudogene. This CDR3 spans 15 amino acids. This CDR3 is CASSKEASGSYEQYF. The CDR3 nucleotides read TGTGCCAGCAGCAAAGAGGCTAGCGGGTCCTACGAGCAGTACTTC.

The J gene is TRBJ2-7, the V gene TRBV11-2, with D possibly being TRBD1 (5 bases). The CDR3 spans 15 residues. Trimming removed 5 bases at V and 4 bases at J, with 18 bases between. Germline CDR1 is SGHAT and CDR2 is FQNNGV. CDR3 region: CASSPGLGTGYEQYF. CDR3 bases: TGTGCCAGCAGCCCAGGGCTTGGTACCGGGTACGAGCAGTACTTC.

The chain recombines TRBV29-1 with TRBJ2-3; 9 nucleotides line up with TRBD1. CDR3 length: 15 amino acids. The ends lost 6 bases at V and 0 bases at J; junction bases unmatched: 7. Germline lookup yields CDR1 SQVTM and CDR2 ANQGSEA. CDR3 nucleotides: TGCAGCGTCCCCGGGACAGGGCTTAGCACAGATACGCAGTATTTT. Amino acids: CSVPGTGLSTDTQYF.

The rearrangement links TRBV9 to TRBJ1-3; D is ambiguous. Germline-derived CDR1 and CDR2 are SGDLS and YYNGEE. V lost 0 bases and J 0 bases, leaving 10 bases between the germline ends. The CDR3 runs 16 residues. The CDR3: CASSVVADRSGNTIYF. The CDR3 region has the DNA TGTGCCAGCAGCGTAGTGGCAGATCGCTCTGGAAACACCATATATTTT.

This clone has at least ten counts. The chain has TRBV28 and TRBJ1-3, with a possible D match to TRBD1 (5 bases). Germline V gene lookup returns CDR1 MDHEN and CDR2 SYDVKM. The V end lost 3 bases, the J end lost 0 bases, and 18 bases lay between the germline ends. This CDR3 contains 18 residues. The CDR3 coding sequence is TGTGCCAGCAGTTTGGGGACGGGGGAGGTGAGCTCTGGAAACACCATATATTTT. Its protein is CASSLGTGEVSSGNTIYF.

This chain links TRBV29-1 with TRBJ1-3; weak D call: TRBD1 (5 bases). This CDR3 region has 14 residues. Deletions cut 5 bases from V and 0 bases from J, with 11 bases between. Germline V gene sequence: CDR1 SQVTM, CDR2 ANQGSEA. CDR3 loop: CSVQQANSGNTIYF. CDR3 bases: TGCAGCGTTCAACAGGCCAACTCTGGAAACACCATATATTTT.

The chain has TRBV9 and TRBJ2-1; D is undetermined. The CDR3 length is 15 residues. The V end was cut by 3 bases, the J end by 0 bases, with 10 bases between. Germline-derived CDR1 and CDR2 are SGDLS and YYNGEE. The CDR3 sequence: CASSAEAYSYNEQFF. The CDR3, as DNA: TGTGCCAGCAGCGCTGAGGCGTACTCCTACAATGAGCAGTTCTTC.

The V call is TRBV25-1, the J call TRBJ1-2, with D uncertain. Germline values: CDR1 MGHDK, CDR2 SYGVNS. CDR3 length equals 14 residues. Trimming shortened V by 2 bases and J by 4 bases, and 11 bases separated the two germline ends. Here the CDR3 reads CASSEEVPRYGYTF. The DNA of the CDR3 is TGTGCCAGCAGTGAAGAGGTCCCCCGCTATGGCTACACCTTC.

V is TRBV28 and J is TRBJ2-7; 9 bases agree with TRBD1. The V segment lost 3 bases and the J segment 2 bases; nucleotides outside the gene matches: 5. Per the germline V gene, CDR1 is MDHEN and CDR2 is SYDVKM. This CDR3 region has 15 residues. The CDR3 DNA is TGTGCCAGCAGTTTCGTAGGGACAGGGACCTACGAGCAGTACTTC. It codes for CASSFVGTGTYEQYF.

The chain employs TRBV29-1 and TRBJ2-5; 9 bases line up with TRBD1. CDR1 is SQVTM and CDR2 is ANQGSEA in the germline V gene. The CDR3 length is 19 residues. The V and J ends lost 5 bases and 0 bases, in that order; junction bases with no gene match: 19. This CDR3 is CSVRTPGQGSFVYQETQYF. CDR3 nucleotide sequence: TGCAGCGTTAGAACTCCGGGACAGGGATCCTTTGTGTACCAAGAGACCCAGTACTTC. Filled out from reference TRBV29-1 and TRBJ2-5, the complete variable domain reads SAVISQKPSRDICQRGTSLTIQCQVDSQVTMMFWYRQQPGQSLTLIATANQGSEATYESGFVIDKFPISRPNLTFSTLTVSNMSPEDSSIYLCSVRTPGQGSFVYQETQYFGPGTRLLVL.

The chain couples TRBV25-1 to TRBJ1-1; D is unclear. CDR3 size: 13 residues. From germline, CDR1 is MGHDK and CDR2 SYGVNS. V lost 5 bases, J lost 8 bases, and 15 bases lay in between. CDR3 nucleotide sequence: TGTGCCAGCAGTCCCTGGAGATTGTCGGAAGCTTTCTTT. Residues: CASSPWRLSEAFF.

The chain is built from TRBV6-2 or TRBV6-3 and TRBJ1-1; no definite D call. Germline V lookup: CDR1 MNHEY, CDR2 SVGEGT. V was pared by 5 bases and J by 10 bases, with 14 bases between. The CDR3 consists of 12 residues. Here the CDR3 reads CASSGPHEVAFF. CDR3 DNA sequence: TGTGCCAGCAGTGGGCCGCACGAGGTAGCTTTCTTT.

This rearrangement joins TRBV29-1 to TRBJ1-2, with D maybe TRBD1 (6 bases). Looked up from germline, CDR1 is SQVTM and CDR2 is ANQGSEA. V was shortened by 1 base and J by 8 bases, with 11 bases between the two germline ends. This CDR3 is 12 amino acids long. The CDR3 bases are TGCAGCGTTGAAGTAACAGGGCAAGGCTACACCTTC. This codes for CSVEVTGQGYTF.

The rearrangement joins TRBV11-2 to TRBJ2-1; 8 bases agree with TRBD2. This CDR3 has 17 residues. J gave up 7 bases and V 5 bases, and 16 bases lay outside the gene matches. CDR1 and CDR2 from the germline V gene are SGHAT and FQNNGV. CDR3 residues: CASSLRGSGGAWNEQFF. The CDR3 DNA sequence: TGTGCCAGCAGCCTTCGCGGGTCGGGGGGGGCCTGGAATGAGCAGTTCTTC.

In this sample, this clone turned up once. The chain uses TRBV11-3 and TRBJ2-7; either TRBD1 or TRBD2 may supply D (6 bases each). The CDR3 is 15 amino acids. Between the trimmed V and J ends, which lost 4 bases and 3 bases, there was a span of 16 bases. The germline gives CDR1 SGHNT, CDR2 YENEEA. CDR3 region: CASSWGGAGHYEQYF. CDR3 nucleotides: TGTGCCAGCAGCTGGGGCGGGGCGGGACACTACGAGCAGTACTTC. Using reference TRBV11-3 and TRBJ2-7 for the parts outside the CDR3, the full variable domain is EAGVVQSPRYKIIEKKQPVAFWCNPISGHNTLYWYLQNLGQGPELLIRYENEEAVDDSQLPKDRFSAERLKGVDSTLKIQPAELGDSAVYLCASSWGGAGHYEQYFGPGTRLTVT.

The rearrangement links TRBV6-5 to TRBJ1-3, with TRBD1 as a possible D gene (5 bases). CDR3 size: 13 residues. V dropped 8 bases and J dropped 6 bases, with 14 bases sitting between them. Germline V gene sequence: CDR1 MNHEY, CDR2 SVGAGI. In DNA form, the CDR3 reads TGTGCCAGCGCGCAGGGATCCGAAAACACCATATATTTT. Its protein is CASAQGSENTIYF.